A selection of T cell receptor beta chains follows, all from one sample in a study of tumor and adjacent non-tumor tissue in lung cancer. Via MiXCR, TCRdb re-called the multiplex PCR reads, giving one row per CDR3 protein. The repertoire includes 65,000 to 80,000 distinct CDR3 sequences, around four fifths of them detected once, and roughly 30% sits in the top ten. Specimen: lung tumor tissue. Receptors were obtained from a man aged 60-69 years with non-small cell lung cancer. CDR3s include the opening cysteine and the closing phenylalanine or tryptophan. The D gene is left open where the match is weak. Clone size is given for some rows only: seen once, a few or many times, or a class if the clone is expanded.

J gene: TRBJ1-5; clone size: .; V gene: TRBV20-1; D gene: .; CDR3 protein: CSAQEGTERPQHF; CDR3 DNA: TGTAGTGCTCAGGAGGGGACGGAACGGCCCCAGCATTTT
J gene: TRBJ1-1; clone size: .; V gene: TRBV20-1; D gene: .; CDR3 protein: CSVAGSTEAFF; CDR3 DNA: TGTAGTGTCGCAGGGAGCACTGAAGCTTTCTTT
J gene: TRBJ2-3; clone size: .; V gene: TRBV11-3; D gene: .; CDR3 protein: CASSLGLADSTDTLYF; CDR3 DNA: TGTGCCAGCAGCCTCGGGCTAGCAGATAGCACAGATACGCTGTATTTT
J gene: TRBJ2-6; clone size: few; V gene: TRBV5-1; D gene: .; CDR3 protein: CASGWEFSGANVLAF; CDR3 DNA: TGCGCCAGTGGATGGGAATTCTCTGGGGCCAACGTCCTGGCTTTC
J gene: TRBJ2-3; clone size: .; V gene: TRBV11-3; D gene: .; CDR3 protein: CASCLVPQDTQYF; CDR3 DNA: TGTGCCAGTTGCTTAGTCCCACAAGATACGCAGTATTTT
J gene: TRBJ1-5; clone size: many; V gene: TRBV6-1; D gene: .; CDR3 protein: CASTEDTRQPQHF; CDR3 DNA: TGTGCCAGCACGGAAGACACGCGTCAGCCCCAGCATTTT
J gene: TRBJ1-5; clone size: .; V gene: TRBV29-1; D gene: .; CDR3 protein: CRVRTGHSNQPQHF; CDR3 DNA: TGCAGAGTTAGGACGGGTCATAGTAATCAGCCCCAGCATTTT
J gene: TRBJ2-1; clone size: .; V gene: TRBV30; D gene: .; CDR3 protein: CVWTGGQYNNELFF; CDR3 DNA: TGTGTCTGGACGGGGGGACAGTATAACAATGAGCTGTTCTTC
J gene: TRBJ2-2; clone size: .; V gene: TRBV5-4; D gene: TRBD1; CDR3 protein: CTSSSVRGRETGELFF; CDR3 DNA: TGTACCAGCAGCTCGGTCAGGGGGCGCGAAACCGGGGAGCTGTTTTTT
J gene: TRBJ2-2; clone size: .; V gene: TRBV11-2; D gene: TRBD2; CDR3 protein: CASSLGFRTSGRRELFF; CDR3 DNA: TGTGCCAGCAGTTTAGGGTTCCGGACTAGCGGGAGAAGGGAGCTGTTTTTT
J gene: TRBJ2-2; clone size: .; V gene: TRBV6-5; D gene: .; CDR3 protein: CDSRYSIPRENTGELFF; CDR3 DNA: TGTGACAGCAGATACTCGATTCCCAGGGAGAACACCGGGGAGCTGTTTTTT
J gene: TRBJ2-3; clone size: .; V gene: TRBV28; D gene: .; CDR3 protein: CASRGYSNQPQYF; CDR3 DNA: TGTGCCAGCAGGGGATATAGTAATCAGCCCCAGTATTTT
J gene: TRBJ1-4; clone size: once; V gene: TRBV6-5; D gene: .; CDR3 protein: CASSYRPGATPNEKLFF; CDR3 DNA: TGTGCCAGCAGTTACAGGCCAGGAGCTACACCTAATGAAAAACTGTTTTTT
J gene: TRBJ1-5; clone size: many; V gene: TRBV6-2/TRBV6-3; D gene: TRBD1; CDR3 protein: CASSYGTGSNQPQHF; CDR3 DNA: TGTGCCAGCAGTTACGGGACAGGGAGCAATCAGCCCCAGCATTTT
J gene: TRBJ2-1; clone size: .; V gene: TRBV6-6; D gene: .; CDR3 protein: CASTSWPGNEQFF; CDR3 DNA: TGTGCCAGCACTTCCTGGCCTGGGAATGAGCAGTTCTTC
J gene: TRBJ2-1; clone size: few; V gene: TRBV29-1; D gene: .; CDR3 protein: CSVYLVIKQFF; CDR3 DNA: TGCAGCGTTTACCTAGTCATTAAGCAGTTTTTC
J gene: TRBJ2-1; clone size: .; V gene: TRBV29-1; D gene: TRBD1; CDR3 protein: CRVKLDRTYNEQFF; CDR3 DNA: TGCCGCGTTAAACTGGACAGGACCTACAATGAGCAGTTCTTC
J gene: TRBJ2-7; clone size: .; V gene: TRBV6-5; D gene: .; CDR3 protein: CASSYGVRQVYVRYF; CDR3 DNA: TGTGCCAGCAGTTACGGGGTTAGACAGGTTTACGTGCGGTACTTC
J gene: TRBJ2-3; clone size: .; V gene: TRBV6-5; D gene: TRBD1; CDR3 protein: CASSAEQGSTDTQYF; CDR3 DNA: TGTGCCAGCAGTGCGGAACAGGGGAGCACAGATACGCAGTATTTT
J gene: TRBJ2-7; clone size: once; V gene: TRBV6-6; D gene: .; CDR3 protein: CVSMPGPGVRMQYF; CDR3 DNA: TGTGTCAGCATGCCGGGACCAGGAGTAAGGATGCAGTACTTC
J gene: TRBJ2-3; clone size: .; V gene: TRBV10-3; D gene: .; CDR3 protein: CAFSELTSGTDTQYF; CDR3 DNA: TGTGCCTTCAGTGAGTTGACCAGCGGCACAGATACGCAGTATTTT
J gene: TRBJ1-4; clone size: .; V gene: TRBV20-1; D gene: .; CDR3 protein: CGAREQVGENVFF; CDR3 DNA: TGCGGTGCTAGAGAGCAGGTCGGTGAAAATGTGTTTTTT
J gene: TRBJ1-1; clone size: .; V gene: TRBV11-3; D gene: .; CDR3 protein: CASSLGDEGTEAFF; CDR3 DNA: TGTGCCAGCAGCTTAGGAGATGAGGGCACTGAAGCTTTCTTT
J gene: TRBJ2-4; clone size: .; V gene: TRBV28; D gene: .; CDR3 protein: CANSLYPLTKNIQHF; CDR3 DNA: TGTGCCAACAGTTTATACCCCCTAACCAAAAACATTCAGCACTTC
J gene: TRBJ2-7; clone size: .; V gene: TRBV5-1; D gene: TRBD2; CDR3 protein: CASSLGLAGPSSYEQYF; CDR3 DNA: TGCGCCAGCAGCTTGGGACTAGCGGGGCCGAGCTCCTACGAGCAGTACTTC
J gene: TRBJ2-7; clone size: .; V gene: TRBV5-1; D gene: .; CDR3 protein: CASSLRAGSDLVPYGQYF; CDR3 DNA: TGCGCCAGCAGTTTGAGGGCCGGTTCGGACCTGGTTCCTTACGGGCAGTACTTC
J gene: TRBJ2-7; clone size: many; V gene: TRBV5-4; D gene: .; CDR3 protein: CASSLAERPYEQYF; CDR3 DNA: TGTGCCAGCAGCTTGGCAGAGCGGCCCTACGAGCAGTACTTC
J gene: TRBJ1-2; clone size: few; V gene: TRBV29-1; D gene: .; CDR3 protein: CSVEIPDRRYGYTF; CDR3 DNA: TGTAGCGTTGAGATCCCAGACAGGAGGTATGGCTACACCTTC
J gene: TRBJ2-7; clone size: medium-sized; V gene: TRBV20-1; D gene: .; CDR3 protein: CSAENSYEQYF; CDR3 DNA: TGCAGTGCGGAGAACAGCTACGAGCAGTACTTC
J gene: TRBJ2-3; clone size: .; V gene: TRBV7-8; D gene: .; CDR3 protein: CASSLGTSTDTQCF; CDR3 DNA: TGTGCCAGCAGCTTAGGAACTAGCACAGATACGCAGTGTTTT
J gene: TRBJ2-3; clone size: many; V gene: TRBV6-1; D gene: .; CDR3 protein: CASSQYTDTQYF; CDR3 DNA: TGTGCCAGCAGCCAATACACAGATACGCAGTATTTT
J gene: TRBJ1-3; clone size: .; V gene: TRBV29-1; D gene: .; CDR3 protein: CSATFSLSGNTIYF; CDR3 DNA: TGCAGCGCTACTTTCTCCCTGAGTGGAAACACCATATATTTT
J gene: TRBJ1-1; clone size: .; V gene: TRBV20-1; D gene: TRBD1; CDR3 protein: CSARDSRTGRTEAFF; CDR3 DNA: TGCAGTGCTAGAGACTCTCGGACAGGTCGTACTGAAGCTTTCTTT
J gene: TRBJ2-3; clone size: .; V gene: TRBV20-1; D gene: .; CDR3 protein: CSVRDWGLLTDTQYF; CDR3 DNA: TGCAGTGTTAGAGATTGGGGACTCCTTACAGATACACAGTATTTT
J gene: TRBJ2-7; clone size: .; V gene: TRBV20-1; D gene: .; CDR3 protein: CSALGGTANSYEQYF; CDR3 DNA: TGCAGTGCTCTCGGGGGGACAGCGAACTCCTACGAGCAGTACTTC
J gene: TRBJ1-5; clone size: .; V gene: TRBV6-6; D gene: .; CDR3 protein: CASSHSPLGGADQPQHF; CDR3 DNA: TGTGCCAGCAGTCACTCACCTTTGGGAGGGGCCGATCAACCCCAGCATTTT
J gene: TRBJ2-7; clone size: .; V gene: TRBV29-1; D gene: .; CDR3 protein: CSVEGLVNEQYF; CDR3 DNA: TGTAGCGTTGAAGGCTTAGTCAACGAGCAGTACTTC
J gene: TRBJ2-1; clone size: .; V gene: TRBV11-3; D gene: .; CDR3 protein: CARRPGGEGNEQFF; CDR3 DNA: TGTGCCAGAAGACCAGGGGGGGAGGGCAATGAGCAGTTCTTC
J gene: TRBJ2-1; clone size: .; V gene: TRBV11-1; D gene: TRBD2; CDR3 protein: CASNLGTSEYNEQFF; CDR3 DNA: TGTGCCAGCAACTTAGGAACTAGCGAATATAATGAGCAGTTCTTC
J gene: TRBJ2-6; clone size: .; V gene: TRBV29-1; D gene: .; CDR3 protein: CSVTGLDTGANVLTF; CDR3 DNA: TGCAGCGTGACGGGGTTAGATACTGGGGCCAACGTCCTGACTTTC
J gene: TRBJ2-5; clone size: medium-sized; V gene: TRBV29-1; D gene: .; CDR3 protein: CSVENQETQYF; CDR3 DNA: TGCAGCGTTGAAAACCAAGAGACCCAGTACTTC
J gene: TRBJ2-2; clone size: few; V gene: TRBV11-3; D gene: .; CDR3 protein: CARSLDLSEELFF; CDR3 DNA: TGTGCCAGGAGCTTAGATTTGAGCGAGGAGCTGTTTTTT
J gene: TRBJ2-2; clone size: once; V gene: TRBV28; D gene: TRBD1; CDR3 protein: CASRISTFEGTANTGELFF; CDR3 DNA: TGTGCCAGCCGTATCTCGACATTCGAGGGGACAGCGAACACCGGGGAGCTGTTTTTT
J gene: TRBJ2-1; clone size: .; V gene: TRBV11-2; D gene: TRBD2; CDR3 protein: CASSPYAGELTNEQFF; CDR3 DNA: TGTGCCAGCAGCCCCTACGCGGGAGAGCTAACAAATGAGCAGTTCTTC
J gene: TRBJ2-7; clone size: many; V gene: TRBV11-2; D gene: .; CDR3 protein: CASSLVVGALYEQYF; CDR3 DNA: TGTGCCAGCAGCTTGGTTGTGGGAGCCCTTTACGAGCAGTACTTC